Each of the 12 T cell receptor beta chains below was sequenced from the same sample in a study of blood T cell repertoires in COVID-19. This table comes from immunoSEQ multiplex PCR, and its TCRdb copy is limited to in-frame clones, with some not included. The table lists around 150,000 clones, around 85% of them singletons. Sample: PBMCs or T cells enriched from blood (not recorded which). These receptor sequences come from a woman aged 40-49 years who had recovered from COVID-19.

The chain carries TRBV29-1 and TRBJ1-2, with TRBD1 matching over 10 bases. This CDR3 region has 14 residues. With 3 bases clipped from V and 8 bases from J, the junction kept 9 bases outside the gene matches. Germline V gives CDR1 SQVTM, CDR2 ANQGSEA. CDR3 bases: TGCAGCGTTGATGGGACAGGGGCAACGCGGGGCTACACCTTC. This sequence encodes CSVDGTGATRGYTF.

V and J are TRBV7-8 and TRBJ2-1; 7 bases map to TRBD1. This CDR3 region has 13 residues. V trimming: 3 bases; J trimming: 6 bases; junction bases outside the gene matches: 2. Germline V CDR1 and CDR2: SGHVS, FQNEAQ. The CDR3 coding sequence is TGTGCCAGCAGCTTCGCAGGGGGCAATGAGCAGTTCTTC. Its translation is CASSFAGGNEQFF. The full variable domain, its missing parts supplied by reference TRBV7-8 and TRBJ2-1, is GAGVSQSPRYKVAKRGQDVALRCDPISGHVSLFWYQQALGQGPEFLTYFQNEAQLDKSGLPSDRFFAERPEGSVSTLKIQRTQQEDSAVYLCASSFAGGNEQFFGPGTRLTVL.

V and J are TRBV7-6 and TRBJ1-1; 7 bases fit TRBD1. Germline V gene data show CDR1 as SGHVS and CDR2 as FNYEAQ. The V segment lost 5 bases and the J segment 1 base; nucleotides outside the gene matches: 7. The CDR3 extends over 15 amino acids. CDR3 sequence: CASSLGGAGNTEAFF. The CDR3 DNA follows: TGTGCCAGCAGCCTAGGGGGCGCCGGGAACACTGAAGCTTTCTTT.

V and J are TRBV6-6 and TRBJ2-1; the match to TRBD2 covers 14 bases. Looked up from germline, CDR1 is MNHNY and CDR2 is SVGAGI (reference sequence). This CDR3 is built from 15 residues. J gave up 7 bases and V 8 bases, and 7 bases lay outside the gene matches. The CDR3 sequence: CASHTRTSGRNEQFF. The CDR3 DNA sequence: TGTGCCAGCCATACTCGGACTAGCGGGAGGAATGAGCAGTTCTTC.

In this sample, this clone is medium-sized. The CDR3 loop reads CASSQGTGDTDTQYF. The CDR3 DNA reads TGTGCCAGCAGCCAAGGGACAGGGGACACAGATACGCAGTATTTT. The J gene is TRBJ2-3, the V gene TRBV4-2; 9 nucleotides agree with TRBD1. The CDR3 has 15 amino acids. Losses at the gene ends were 1 base for V and 2 bases for J; bases not matched to a gene: 1. Germline assignment: CDR1 LGHNA and CDR2 YNFKEQ.

This sequence joins TRBV7-8 and TRBJ1-5; maybe TRBD1 (6 bases). The CDR3 length is 15 residues. Trimming took off 1 base at V and 2 bases at J, with 9 bases between the two ends. Germline-derived CDR1 and CDR2 are SGHVS and FQNEAQ. CDR3 region: CASSLDRVRNQPQHF. CDR3 bases: TGTGCCAGCAGCTTAGACAGGGTGCGCAATCAGCCCCAGCATTTT.

As for this clone: The junction and the germline gene differ at one end; a read error may be behind it. The chain carries TRBV5-1 and TRBJ2-5; TRBD1 aligns across 11 bases. This CDR3 is built from 14 residues. The germline V gene encodes CDR1 SGHRS and CDR2 YFSETQ. The CDR3, as DNA: TGCGCCAGCACCTTGGGGGGACAGGGGGAAACCCAGTACTTC. Its protein product is CASTLGGQGETQYF.

This clone was observed many times. The same CDR3 arises from other DNA sequences in this sample as well. The chain recombines TRBV7-3 with TRBJ2-1, with 7 positions matching TRBD1. Looked up from germline, CDR1 is SGHTA and CDR2 is FQGTGA. J was trimmed by 3 bases and V by 3 bases; bases with no gene match: 5. CDR3 length: 15 residues. The CDR3 coding sequence is TGTGCCAGCAGCTTGACGGGACAGAGCTACAATGAGCAGTTCTTC. This encodes CASSLTGQSYNEQFF.

This chain connects TRBV9 to TRBJ2-5, with 10 bases lining up with TRBD2. The CDR3 runs to 14 residues. Trimming at V came to 1 base and at J to 5 bases, leaving 2 bases not matched to a gene. The germline V gene encodes CDR1 SGDLS and CDR2 YYNGEE. The CDR3 here is CASSVQAGGETQYF. DNA for the CDR3: TGTGCCAGCAGCGTACAAGCGGGAGGGGAGACCCAGTACTTC.

The gene calls are TRBV7-9 and TRBJ1-1; TRBD1 agrees at 8 bases. The CDR3 length is 12 residues. Germline loops: CDR1 SEHNR, CDR2 FQNEAQ (reference sequence). With V trimmed by 11 bases and J by 7 bases, 9 bases remained unmatched. The CDR3 DNA is TGTGCCCTGGGCCACAGGGGGGATGAAGCTTTCTTT. It codes for CALGHRGDEAFF.

This chain joins TRBV2 and TRBJ1-2; 7 positions match TRBD1. This CDR3 spans 16 amino acids. J was trimmed by 0 bases and V by 7 bases; bases with no gene match: 11. Germline values: CDR1 SNHLY, CDR2 FYNNEI. In DNA, the CDR3 is TGTGCCAGCACCGGCGGCGGGACAGACGCTAACTATGGCTACACCTTC. Its protein is CASTGGGTDANYGYTF.

In this sample, this clone turned up a few times. The chain is built from TRBV20-1 and TRBJ2-5; D is uncertain. The V and J ends lost 7 bases and 2 bases respectively, with 8 bases between them. CDR3 length: 11 residues. CDR1 DFQATT and CDR2 SNEGSKA come from the germline V gene (reference sequence). The DNA for the CDR3 is TGCAGTGTCGGGTTTCAAGAGACCCAGTACTTC. It translates to CSVGFQETQYF.